One sample yielded the 32 T cell receptor beta chains listed below, sequenced in a study of cytomegalovirus exposure and HLA in healthy donors. This PCR relied on a set of 60 Vbeta primers and 13 Jbeta primers. This table comes from immunoSEQ multiplex PCR, and its TCRdb copy is limited to in-frame clones, with some not included. Here the sample table reports about 46,000 clones. The specimen sequenced was PBMCs. The receptors come from a woman in her forties in good health and CMV-seronegative.

The chain has TRBV27 and TRBJ2-2; 7 nucleotides match TRBD2. The germline V gene has CDR1 MNHEY and CDR2 SMNVEV (reference sequence). Trimming removed 3 bases from V and 3 bases from J; junction bases left unmatched: 10. The CDR3 sequence is 17 residues long. CDR3 bases: TGTGCCAGCAGTTTGATGGGAGGGAGGACGGACACCGGGGAGCTGTTTTTT. Translation: CASSLMGGRTDTGELFF.

V gene TRBV5-1 combines with J gene TRBJ2-1, with TRBD2 matching 10 bases. Germline CDR1 SGHRS, CDR2 YFSETQ. The CDR3 spans 15 residues. The trim removed 0 bases at V and 8 bases at J, leaving 5 bases unmatched. CDR3 coding DNA: TGCGCCAGCAGCTTGGTTAGCGGGAGGAGAGATGAGCAGTTCTTC. This sequence encodes CASSLVSGRRDEQFF.

The V call is TRBV18, the J call TRBJ2-3; D perhaps matches TRBD2 (5 bases). CDR1 is KGHSH and CDR2 is LQKENI in the germline V gene. The CDR3 covers 14 residues. V lost 3 bases, J lost 0 bases, and 7 bases lay in between. Here the CDR3 DNA reads TGTGCCAGCTCACCTCGACTAAGCACAGATACGCAGTATTTT. Its protein is CASSPRLSTDTQYF.

The chain uses TRBV7-6 and TRBJ2-3, with 10 bases identical to TRBD2. In germline, CDR1 is SGHVS, CDR2 FNYEAQ. V trimming: 3 bases; J trimming: 6 bases; junction bases outside the gene matches: 24. CDR3 length equals 21 residues. CDR3 bases: TGTGCCAGCAGCTTCAACCCTCCTCTGATAAAACTAGCGGGATCCGCTGATACGCAGTATTTT. Translating it yields CASSFNPPLIKLAGSADTQYF. Full variable domain (remainder filled in from reference TRBV7-6 and TRBJ2-3): GAGVSQSPRYKVTKRGQDVALRCDPISGHVSLYWYRQALGQGPEFLTYFNYEAQQDKSGLPNDRFSAERPEGSISTLTIQRTEQRDSAMYRCASSFNPPLIKLAGSADTQYFGPGTRLTVL.

The chain recombines TRBV5-4 with TRBJ1-2, with TRBD1 identical over 9 bases. Germline CDR1 is SGHNT and CDR2 is YYREEE (reference sequence). Trimming took 4 bases from V and 4 from J; bases not matched to a gene: 8. The CDR3 covers 15 residues. The CDR3 DNA sequence: TGTGCCAGCAGCAACTTGGACAGGGGTGGCTATGGCTACACCTTC. Amino acids: CASSNLDRGGYGYTF.

The genes are TRBV7-3 and TRBJ1-2; 8 bases agree with TRBD1. The CDR3 extends over 15 amino acids. Germline V lookup: CDR1 SGHTA, CDR2 FQGTGA. V was clipped by 2 bases and J by 5 bases; unmatched bases: 7. The CDR3 nucleotides read TGTGCCAGCAGCTTACGTCAGGGGGCTGGGTATGGCTACACCTTC. It is translated as CASSLRQGAGYGYTF.

The chain combines TRBV4-3 with TRBJ1-3, with D maybe TRBD1 (6 bases). Trimming removed 3 bases at V and 4 bases at J, with 13 bases between. The CDR3 length is 15 residues. Germline V lookup: CDR1 LGHNA, CDR2 YSLEER. The CDR3: CASSQTTGLGNTIYF. The CDR3 region has the DNA TGCGCCAGCAGCCAGACTACAGGGCTGGGAAACACCATATATTTT.

The chain employs TRBV2 and TRBJ2-5, with D perhaps matching TRBD1 (6 bases). Germline-derived CDR1 and CDR2 are SNHLY and FYNNEI. The CDR3 covers 15 residues. V was trimmed by 11 bases and J by 4 bases, leaving 23 bases between them. CDR3 nucleotides: TGTGCCCGAGGAACCAACACAGGGAAGGTAGAGACCCAGTACTTC. This translates into CARGTNTGKVETQYF.

In regard to this clone: A junction end diverges from the germline sequence, so it may reflect a read error. V gene TRBV6-1 combines with J gene TRBJ1-5; 8 bases match TRBD1. The CDR3 has 14 residues. Per the germline V gene, CDR1 is MNHNS and CDR2 is SASEGT. Written as DNA, the CDR3 is TGTGCCAGCAGTCTCGACAGGGGCAAGCAGCCCCAGCATTTT. Protein product: CASSLDRGKQPQHF.

The J gene is TRBJ2-1, the V gene TRBV10-3; no clear D. The germline gives CDR1 ENHRY, CDR2 SYGVKD. V was shortened by 5 bases and J by 12 bases, with 17 bases between the two germline ends. This CDR3 spans 13 amino acids. The CDR3 DNA is TGTGCCATCAGTCCAGGTTCTCTGGTACCGCAGTTCTTC. Its translation: CAISPGSLVPQFF.

The chain employs TRBV6-5 and TRBJ1-1, with D hard to call. Trimming cost V 3 bases and J 6 bases, with 11 bases left between them. The CDR3 consists of 13 residues. Germline loops: CDR1 MNHEY, CDR2 SVGAGI. The DNA for the CDR3 is TGTGCCAGCAGTTATGGGTGGGCTGCTGAAGCTTTCTTT. Its translation is CASSYGWAAEAFF.

This rearrangement joins TRBV18 to TRBJ1-2; D call uncertain. Trimming took 0 bases from V and 8 from J, leaving 16 bases between them. CDR1 KGHSH and CDR2 LQKENI come from the germline V gene. This CDR3 is built from 15 residues. The CDR3 here is CASSPPSVSFVGYTF. In DNA, the CDR3 is TGTGCCAGCTCACCACCGTCAGTATCATTTGTCGGCTACACCTTC.

The chain employs TRBV6-6 and TRBJ2-3; D is unresolved. CDR3 size: 15 residues. Germline CDR1 and CDR2: MNHNY and SVGAGI (reference sequence). Trimming shortened V by 1 base and J by 0 bases, and 8 bases separated the two germline ends. The CDR3 region has the DNA TGTGCCAGCAGTTACTTTAGCACTAGCACAGATACGCAGTATTTT. Translation: CASSYFSTSTDTQYF.

This chain links TRBV19 with TRBJ2-5; 7 nucleotides align to TRBD2. Per the germline V gene, CDR1 is LNHDA and CDR2 is SQIVND (reference sequence). This CDR3 region has 11 residues. Trimming cost V 6 bases and J 5 bases; bases outside gene matches: 0. CDR3: CASRGGETQYF. The CDR3 DNA sequence: TGTGCCAGTAGGGGGGGGGAGACCCAGTACTTC.

The genes are TRBV7-9 and TRBJ2-7; a weak D match, TRBD1 (5 bases). Germline V CDR1 and CDR2: SEHNR, FQNEAQ (reference sequence). This CDR3 has 15 residues. Trimming removed 5 bases from V and 1 base from J, with 15 bases in between. CDR3 nucleotide sequence: TGTGCCAGCAGCCAACCAGGGCGAAGATCCTACGAGCAGTACTTC. This encodes CASSQPGRRSYEQYF.

This chain links TRBV7-2 with TRBJ2-7, with D possibly being TRBD2 (6 bases). CDR1 SGHTA and CDR2 FQGNSA come from the germline V gene. V lost 8 bases and J lost 6, with 20 bases in between. The CDR3 is 14 amino acids. This CDR3 reads CASVPGVGVGEQYF. CDR3 nucleotide sequence: TGTGCCAGCGTCCCGGGAGTAGGGGTCGGCGAGCAGTACTTC.

The V call is TRBV4-1, the J call TRBJ2-5; 7 positions match TRBD1. The DNA end is a closer match to TRBJ2-7, so the J assignment may be wrong. The CDR3 is made up of 17 amino acids. CDR1 is MGHRA and CDR2 is YSYEKL in the germline V gene. CDR3 loop: CASSPRELLGQSYEQYF. The CDR3 DNA reads as TGCGCCAGCAGCCCAAGAGAGTTGTTGGGACAGTCCTACGAGCAGTACTTC.

A note on this clone: Different DNA sequences within this sample yield the same CDR3. The rearrangement links TRBV5-1 to TRBJ1-1; 7 bases are a match to TRBD1. Germline assignment: CDR1 SGHRS and CDR2 YFSETQ. This CDR3 has 14 residues. The junction had 0 bases not matched to a gene; V was cut back by 1 base and J by 0 bases. DNA for the CDR3: TGCGCCAGCAGCTTGACAGGGGTGAACACTGAAGCTTTCTTT. This gives the protein CASSLTGVNTEAFF.

The V and J genes are TRBV29-1 and TRBJ2-3; 7 nucleotides align to TRBD1. V was clipped by 4 bases and J by 3 bases; unmatched bases: 7. CDR1 and CDR2 from the germline V gene are SQVTM and ANQGSEA. The CDR3 has 14 residues. CDR3 in amino acids: CSVGVRGLTDTQYF. CDR3 bases: TGCAGCGTTGGAGTCAGGGGGTTAACAGATACGCAGTATTTT.

The V gene is TRBV4-3, the J gene TRBJ2-2; D is unresolved. This CDR3 contains 16 residues. From germline, CDR1 is LGHNA and CDR2 YSLEER. The V gene lost 1 base and the J gene lost 3 bases, with 12 bases spanning the gap. The CDR3 bases are TGCGCCAGCAGCCAAGCGGCGACACCAGACACCGGGGAGCTGTTTTTT. Its translation is CASSQAATPDTGELFF.

This chain uses TRBV9 with TRBJ2-7; 8 nucleotides match TRBD2. Germline V gives CDR1 SGDLS, CDR2 YYNGEE. This CDR3 contains 17 residues. With V trimmed by 0 bases and J by 0 bases, 8 bases remained unmatched. The CDR3, as DNA: TGTGCCAGCAGCGTAGGGAAGCGGGAGAGCTTCTCCTACGAGCAGTACTTC. Amino acid sequence: CASSVGKRESFSYEQYF.

The chain has TRBV7-9 and TRBJ2-7; the D gene is possibly TRBD1 (5 bases). This CDR3 region has 15 residues. Trimming shortened V by 4 bases and J by 2 bases, and 15 bases separated the two germline ends. Per germline, CDR1 SEHNR and CDR2 FQNEAQ (reference sequence). Here the CDR3 reads CASSYRPWATYEQYF. The CDR3 region has the DNA TGTGCCAGCAGCTACAGGCCATGGGCCACCTACGAGCAGTACTTC.

On this clone itself: Other DNA sequences in the same sample also yield this CDR3. The V gene is TRBV20-1, the J gene TRBJ1-1; D gene ambiguous. Trimming took 6 bases from V and 2 from J, leaving 7 bases between them. This CDR3 has 11 residues. The germline V gene has CDR1 DFQATT and CDR2 SNEGSKA (reference sequence). The CDR3 DNA follows: TGCAGTGCCACGGGAAACACTGAAGCTTTCTTT. Translating gives CSATGNTEAFF.

This chain connects TRBV18 to TRBJ2-7, with D uncertain. The V gene lost 6 bases and the J gene lost 1 base, with 16 bases spanning the gap. The CDR3 spans 15 residues. Germline CDR1 and CDR2: KGHSH and LQKENI. The CDR3 bases are TGTGCCAGCTCGCTAGGTGGCACAATTTCCTACGAGCAGTACTTC. The encoded protein is CASSLGGTISYEQYF.

V is TRBV6-5 and J is TRBJ1-4, with 7 positions matching TRBD1. CDR1 is MNHEY, CDR2 SVGAGI, per germline. The trim removed 0 bases at V and 8 bases at J, leaving 6 bases unmatched. The CDR3 extends over 15 amino acids. The CDR3 nucleotides are TGTGCCAGCAGTTACTCGTTTTGGGACAGCGAAAAACTGTTTTTT. Protein product: CASSYSFWDSEKLFF.

The V and J genes are TRBV28 and TRBJ2-3; D is unclear. This CDR3 region has 12 residues. Germline values: CDR1 MDHEN, CDR2 SYDVKM. The V end was cut by 4 bases, the J end by 4 bases, with 6 bases between. This chain's CDR3 is CASSSYADTQYF. Here the CDR3 DNA reads TGTGCCAGCAGTTCCTACGCAGATACGCAGTATTTT.

This chain joins TRBV4-3 and TRBJ2-6; D is undetermined. CDR1 LGHNA and CDR2 YSLEER come from the germline V gene. V was clipped by 0 bases and J by 0 bases, with 12 bases between them. The CDR3 is 18 residues long. The CDR3, as DNA: TGCGCCAGCAGCCAAGATCATTCAGACTTCTCTGGGGCCAACGTCCTGACTTTC. Encoded protein: CASSQDHSDFSGANVLTF.

This rearrangement joins TRBV5-1 to TRBJ1-2; 8 bases are a match to TRBD1. The ends lost 4 bases at V and 7 bases at J; junction bases unmatched: 6. Germline-derived CDR1 and CDR2 are SGHRS and YFSETQ. This CDR3 is 13 amino acids long. CDR3 in amino acids: CASSEQGEFGYTF. The CDR3 region has the DNA TGCGCCAGCAGCGAACAGGGGGAGTTTGGCTACACCTTC.

This chain uses TRBV9 with TRBJ2-7, with 11 bases lining up with TRBD2. V lost 0 bases, J lost 4 bases, and 3 bases stayed unmatched. This CDR3 is built from 15 residues. Germline V gene sequence: CDR1 SGDLS, CDR2 YYNGEE. The CDR3: CASSVVASGGYEQYF. The CDR3 DNA follows: TGTGCCAGCAGCGTAGTGGCTAGCGGGGGGTACGAGCAGTACTTC.

The genes are TRBV18 and TRBJ2-3; 14 bases align to TRBD2. Losses at the gene ends were 2 bases for V and 2 bases for J; bases not matched to a gene: 6. The CDR3 sequence is 18 residues long. The germline CDR1 and CDR2 sequences are KGHSH and LQKENI. Written as DNA, the CDR3 is TGTGCCAGCTCACCATCACCGGGACTAGCGGGAGACACAGATACGCAGTATTTT. Its translation is CASSPSPGLAGDTDTQYF.

The V and J genes are TRBV6-6 and TRBJ2-3, with TRBD2 identical over 8 bases. The CDR3 is 14 residues long. The trim removed 6 bases at V and 0 bases at J, leaving 2 bases unmatched. CDR1 MNHNY and CDR2 SVGAGI come from the germline V gene (reference sequence). CDR3: CASRASGSTDTQYF. CDR3 in DNA: TGTGCCAGCAGGGCTAGCGGGAGCACAGATACGCAGTATTTT.

The V and J genes are TRBV18 and TRBJ2-2; D remains ambiguous. Looked up from germline, CDR1 is KGHSH and CDR2 is LQKENI. Trimming took 4 bases from V and 5 from J, leaving 2 bases between them. The CDR3 has 11 residues. The CDR3 bases are TGTGCCAGCTCACTAACCGGGGAGCTGTTTTTT. Protein sequence: CASSLTGELFF.